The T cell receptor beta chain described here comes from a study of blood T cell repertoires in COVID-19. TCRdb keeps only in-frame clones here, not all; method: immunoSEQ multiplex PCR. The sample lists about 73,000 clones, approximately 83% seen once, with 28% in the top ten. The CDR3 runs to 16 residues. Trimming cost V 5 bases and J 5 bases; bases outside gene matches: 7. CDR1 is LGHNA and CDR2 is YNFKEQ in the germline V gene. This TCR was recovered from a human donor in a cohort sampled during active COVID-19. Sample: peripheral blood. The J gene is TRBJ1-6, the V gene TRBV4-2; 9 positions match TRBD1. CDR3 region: CASSVLRDRDNSPLHF. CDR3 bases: TGTGCCAGCAGCGTACTCCGGGACAGGGATAATTCACCCCTCCACTTT.